The clone carrying this T cell receptor (beta chain) was observed a single time. The data were obtained in a study of CD8 T cells in Susac syndrome. Random hexamers were used to reverse transcribe 0.5 to 1 ug of RNA. TCRdb re-derived calls from the immunoSEQ multiplex PCR reads in MiXCR, one entry per CDR3 protein. The data hold approximately 90,000 distinct CDR3 sequences, with around 93% observed a single time. Germline loops: CDR1 MGHRA, CDR2 YSYEKL. The V and J ends lost 0 bases and 11 bases respectively, with 13 bases between them. This CDR3 spans 13 amino acids. Sequencing input: CD8+ T cells from PBMCs. This receptor was identified in a human donor in good health. The chain combines TRBV4-1 with TRBJ1-1; D gene unclear. The CDR3 protein is CASSQDANRRAFF. The CDR3 DNA is TGCGCCAGCAGCCAAGACGCCAACAGAAGGGCTTTCTTT.